The clone carrying this T cell receptor (beta chain) was observed a few times. Its antigen is undetermined. The source of the sample is a study of PD-1 blockade in mismatch repair-deficient tumors. On the study more broadly: Patients had over ten mismatch repair-deficient cancer types and were previously treated and progressing.

Points from the study as a whole: After pembrolizumab, tumor-resident clones rose rapidly, then generally contracted before radiologic responses.

Germline loops: CDR1 MDHEN, CDR2 SYDVKM. Trimming removed 5 bases from V and 2 bases from J; junction bases left unmatched: 6. The CDR3 has 15 residues. Assay: immunoSEQ multiplex PCR; the TCRdb copy retains only in-frame clones and omits some. This sample has roughly 4,000 clones, with over 70% found just once. Time point of the sample: archival surgical resection tumor tissue. TCRs were sequenced from a few patients responding to pembrolizumab. Tumor tissue came from archival surgical resections of three responders. The chain employs TRBV28 and TRBJ1-5; 7 nucleotides agree with TRBD1. The TCR comes from an adult with mismatch repair-deficient cancer. This material consisted of primary tumor tissue, taken from a patient treated with pembrolizumab. As DNA, the CDR3 is TGTGCCAGCAGTGGTTGGACAGGCCGCAATCAGCCCCAGCATTTT. Its protein product is CASSGWTGRNQPQHF.